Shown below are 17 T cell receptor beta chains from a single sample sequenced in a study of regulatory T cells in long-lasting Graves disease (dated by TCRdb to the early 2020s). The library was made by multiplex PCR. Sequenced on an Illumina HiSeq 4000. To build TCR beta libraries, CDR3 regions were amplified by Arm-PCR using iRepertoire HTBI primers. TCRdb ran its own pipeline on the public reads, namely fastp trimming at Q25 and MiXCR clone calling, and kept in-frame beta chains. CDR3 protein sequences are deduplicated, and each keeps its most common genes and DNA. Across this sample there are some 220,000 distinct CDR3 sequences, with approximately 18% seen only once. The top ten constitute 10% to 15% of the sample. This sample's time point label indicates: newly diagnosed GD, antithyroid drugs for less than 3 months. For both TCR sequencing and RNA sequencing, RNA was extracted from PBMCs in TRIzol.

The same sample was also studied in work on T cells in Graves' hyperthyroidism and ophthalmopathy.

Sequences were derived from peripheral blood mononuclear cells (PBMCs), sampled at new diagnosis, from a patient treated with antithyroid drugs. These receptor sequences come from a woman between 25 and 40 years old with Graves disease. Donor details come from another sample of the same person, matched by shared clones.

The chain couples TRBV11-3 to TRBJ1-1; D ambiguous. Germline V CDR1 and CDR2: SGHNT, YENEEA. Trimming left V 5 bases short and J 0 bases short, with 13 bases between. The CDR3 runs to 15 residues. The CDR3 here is CASSPPKEMNTEAFF. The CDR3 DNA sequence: TGTGCCAGCAGCCCACCCAAGGAGATGAACACTGAAGCTTTCTTT.

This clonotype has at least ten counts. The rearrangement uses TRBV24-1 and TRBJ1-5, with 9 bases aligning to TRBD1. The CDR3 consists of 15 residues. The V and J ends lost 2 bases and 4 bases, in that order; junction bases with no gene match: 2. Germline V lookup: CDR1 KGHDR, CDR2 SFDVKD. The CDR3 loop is CATSDSGTGNQPQHF. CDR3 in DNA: TGTGCCACCAGTGATTCTGGGACAGGGAATCAGCCCCAGCATTTT.

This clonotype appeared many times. In DNA, the CDR3 is TGTGCCAGCAGCCCACAACCTCGGGCCGGCGGGGGACAAGAGACCCAGTACTTC. As protein: CASSPQPRAGGGQETQYF. The rearrangement uses TRBV27 and TRBJ2-5; TRBD2 matches at 7 bases. Trimming took 6 bases from V and 2 from J; bases not matched to a gene: 18. Germline V CDR1 and CDR2: MNHEY, SMNVEV (reference sequence). CDR3 length equals 18 residues.

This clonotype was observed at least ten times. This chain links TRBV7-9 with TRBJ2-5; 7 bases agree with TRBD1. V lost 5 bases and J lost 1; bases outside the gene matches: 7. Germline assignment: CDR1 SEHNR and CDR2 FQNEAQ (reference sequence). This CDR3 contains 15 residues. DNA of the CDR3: TGTGCCAGCAGCAGGAGACAGGGATTCCAAGAGACCCAGTACTTC. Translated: CASSRRQGFQETQYF. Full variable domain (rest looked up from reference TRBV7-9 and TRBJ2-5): DTGVSQNPRHKITKRGQNVTFRCDPISEHNRLYWYRQTLGQGPEFLTYFQNEAQLEKSRLLSDRFSAERPKGSFSTLEIQRTEQGDSAMYLCASSRRQGFQETQYFGPGTRLLVL.

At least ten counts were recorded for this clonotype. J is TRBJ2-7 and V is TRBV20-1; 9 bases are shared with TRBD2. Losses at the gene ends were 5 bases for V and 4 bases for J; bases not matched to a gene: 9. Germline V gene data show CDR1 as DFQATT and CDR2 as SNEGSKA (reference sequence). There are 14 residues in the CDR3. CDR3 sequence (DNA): TGCAGTGCTGTACTAGCGGGCCGCCCTTACGAGCAGTACTTC. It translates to CSAVLAGRPYEQYF.

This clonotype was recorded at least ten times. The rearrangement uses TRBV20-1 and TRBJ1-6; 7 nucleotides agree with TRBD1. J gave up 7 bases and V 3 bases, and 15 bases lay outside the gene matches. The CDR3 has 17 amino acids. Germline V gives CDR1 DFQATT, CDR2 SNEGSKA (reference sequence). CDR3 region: CSASRPSTGRRNSPLHF. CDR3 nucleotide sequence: TGCAGTGCTAGTCGGCCCTCGACAGGGAGGAGGAATTCACCCCTCCACTTT.

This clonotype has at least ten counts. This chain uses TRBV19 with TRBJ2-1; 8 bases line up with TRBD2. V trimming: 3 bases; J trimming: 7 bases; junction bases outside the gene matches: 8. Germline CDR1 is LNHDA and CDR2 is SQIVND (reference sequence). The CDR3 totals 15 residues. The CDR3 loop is CASSMGVAGKNEQFF. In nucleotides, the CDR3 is TGTGCCAGTAGTATGGGAGTAGCGGGAAAAAATGAGCAGTTCTTC. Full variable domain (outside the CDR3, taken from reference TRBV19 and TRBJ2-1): DGGITQSPKYLFRKEGQNVTLSCEQNLNHDAMYWYRQDPGQGLRLIYYSQIVNDFQKGDIAEGYSVSREKKESFPLTVTSAQKNPTAFYLCASSMGVAGKNEQFFGPGTRLTVL.

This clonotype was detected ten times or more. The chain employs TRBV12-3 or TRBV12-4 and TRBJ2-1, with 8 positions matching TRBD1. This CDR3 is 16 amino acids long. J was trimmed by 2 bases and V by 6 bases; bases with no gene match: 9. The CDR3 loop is CASSSDRAHPYNEQFF. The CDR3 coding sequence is TGTGCCAGCAGCTCGGACAGGGCTCACCCCTACAATGAGCAGTTCTTC.

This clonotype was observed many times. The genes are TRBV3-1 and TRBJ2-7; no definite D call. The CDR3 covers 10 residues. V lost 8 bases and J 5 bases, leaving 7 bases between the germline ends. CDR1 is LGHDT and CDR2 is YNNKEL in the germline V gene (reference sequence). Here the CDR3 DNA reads TGTGCCAGCCACGGTAACGAGCAGTACTTC. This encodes CASHGNEQYF.

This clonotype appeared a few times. The CDR3 region has the DNA TGTGCCAGCAGTTCTCGTTTAGGGTATCGATACACCGGGGAGCTGTTTTTT. Protein sequence: CASSSRLGYRYTGELFF. This rearrangement joins TRBV28 to TRBJ2-2; D gene ambiguous. This CDR3 comprises 17 residues. Germline V gene lookup returns CDR1 MDHEN and CDR2 SYDVKM. Trimming took 4 bases from V and 3 from J, leaving 18 bases between them.

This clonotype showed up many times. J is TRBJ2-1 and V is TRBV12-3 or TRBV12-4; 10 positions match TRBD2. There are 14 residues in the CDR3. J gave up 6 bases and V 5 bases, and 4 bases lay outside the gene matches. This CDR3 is CASSPGLASNEQFF. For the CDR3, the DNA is TGTGCCAGCAGTCCGGGACTAGCGAGCAATGAGCAGTTCTTC.

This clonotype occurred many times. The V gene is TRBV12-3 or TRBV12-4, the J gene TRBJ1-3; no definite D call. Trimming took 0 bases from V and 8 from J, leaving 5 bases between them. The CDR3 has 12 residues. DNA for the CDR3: TGTGCCAGCAGTTTAGCTAAGGACACCATATATTTT. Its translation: CASSLAKDTIYF.

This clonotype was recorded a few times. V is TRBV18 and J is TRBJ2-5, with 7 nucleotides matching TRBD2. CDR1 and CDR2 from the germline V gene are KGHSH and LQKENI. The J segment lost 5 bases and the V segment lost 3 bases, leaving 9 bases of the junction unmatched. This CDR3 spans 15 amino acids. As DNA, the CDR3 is TGTGCCAGCTCACCGATGACTAGCTTGTCGGAGACCCAGTACTTC. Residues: CASSPMTSLSETQYF.

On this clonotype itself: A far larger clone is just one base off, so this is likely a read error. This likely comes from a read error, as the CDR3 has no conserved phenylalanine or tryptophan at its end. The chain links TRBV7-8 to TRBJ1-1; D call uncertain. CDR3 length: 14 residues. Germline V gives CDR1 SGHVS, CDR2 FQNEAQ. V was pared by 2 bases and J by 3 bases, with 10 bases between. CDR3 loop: CASSLFRSDTEAFS. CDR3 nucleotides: TGTGCCAGCAGCTTATTCCGCTCCGACACTGAAGCTTTCTCT.

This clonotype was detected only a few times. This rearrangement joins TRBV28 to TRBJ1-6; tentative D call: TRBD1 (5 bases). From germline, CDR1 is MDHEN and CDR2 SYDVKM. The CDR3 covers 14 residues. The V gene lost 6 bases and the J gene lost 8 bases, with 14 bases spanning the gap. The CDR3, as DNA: TGTGCCAGCAGCACAGGACCGCCCGATTCACCCCTCCACTTT. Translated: CASSTGPPDSPLHF.

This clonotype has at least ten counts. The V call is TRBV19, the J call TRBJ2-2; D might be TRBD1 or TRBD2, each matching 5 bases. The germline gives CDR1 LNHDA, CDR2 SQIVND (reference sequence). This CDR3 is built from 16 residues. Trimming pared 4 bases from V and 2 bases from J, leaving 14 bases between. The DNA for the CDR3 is TGTGCCAGTAGTAAGCCCACGGGGCCTAACACCGGGGAGCTGTTTTTT. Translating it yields CASSKPTGPNTGELFF.

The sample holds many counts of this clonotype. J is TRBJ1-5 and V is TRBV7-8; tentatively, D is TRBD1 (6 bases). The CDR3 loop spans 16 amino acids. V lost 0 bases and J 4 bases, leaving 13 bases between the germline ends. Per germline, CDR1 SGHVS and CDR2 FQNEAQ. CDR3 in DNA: TGTGCCAGCAGCTTAGCGGGGTCAGGGGAGAATCAGCCCCAGCATTTT. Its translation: CASSLAGSGENQPQHF.